This T cell receptor beta chain was obtained from a study of blood T cell repertoires in COVID-19. This clone occurred a few times. The J segment lost 7 bases and the V segment lost 6 bases, leaving 5 bases of the junction unmatched. The CDR3 consists of 14 residues. The germline CDR1 and CDR2 sequences are LNHDA and SQIVND (reference sequence). Authors' methods: Amplification of reference gene primers was used by the study to estimate nucleated cell counts. Measured with immunoSEQ multiplex PCR; TCRdb has only the in-frame clones, and not every one. The DNA was the basis for D and trimming; V, J and clone size are from that table. The sample records around 200,000 clones, around 85% being singletons.

Input material: peripheral blood. The sequence was obtained from a woman between 45 and 60 years old with acute or convalescent COVID-19. V is TRBV19 and J is TRBJ1-4, with 10 positions matching TRBD1. The CDR3 is CASRMTGGLEKLFF. The CDR3 nucleotides are TGTGCCAGTAGGATGACAGGGGGCCTTGAAAAACTGTTTTTT.